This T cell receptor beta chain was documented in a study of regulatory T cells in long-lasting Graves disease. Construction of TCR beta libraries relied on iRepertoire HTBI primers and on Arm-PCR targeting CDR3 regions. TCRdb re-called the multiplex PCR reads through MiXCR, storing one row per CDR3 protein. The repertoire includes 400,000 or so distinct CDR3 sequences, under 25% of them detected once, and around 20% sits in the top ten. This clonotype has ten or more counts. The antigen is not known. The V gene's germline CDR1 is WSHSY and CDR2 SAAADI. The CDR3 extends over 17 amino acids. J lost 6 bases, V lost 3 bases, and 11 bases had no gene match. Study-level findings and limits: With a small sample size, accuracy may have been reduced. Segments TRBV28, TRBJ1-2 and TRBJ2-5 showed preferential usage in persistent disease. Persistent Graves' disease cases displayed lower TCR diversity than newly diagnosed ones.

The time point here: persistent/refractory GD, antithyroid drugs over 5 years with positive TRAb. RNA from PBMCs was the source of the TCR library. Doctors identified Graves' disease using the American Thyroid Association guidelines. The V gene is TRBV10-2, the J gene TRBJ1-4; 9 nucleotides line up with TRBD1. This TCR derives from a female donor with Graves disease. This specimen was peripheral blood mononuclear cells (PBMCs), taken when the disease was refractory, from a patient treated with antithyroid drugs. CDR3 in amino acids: CASSEATDRGGDEKLFF. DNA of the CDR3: TGCGCCAGCAGTGAAGCTACGGACAGGGGTGGGGATGAAAAACTGTTTTTT.